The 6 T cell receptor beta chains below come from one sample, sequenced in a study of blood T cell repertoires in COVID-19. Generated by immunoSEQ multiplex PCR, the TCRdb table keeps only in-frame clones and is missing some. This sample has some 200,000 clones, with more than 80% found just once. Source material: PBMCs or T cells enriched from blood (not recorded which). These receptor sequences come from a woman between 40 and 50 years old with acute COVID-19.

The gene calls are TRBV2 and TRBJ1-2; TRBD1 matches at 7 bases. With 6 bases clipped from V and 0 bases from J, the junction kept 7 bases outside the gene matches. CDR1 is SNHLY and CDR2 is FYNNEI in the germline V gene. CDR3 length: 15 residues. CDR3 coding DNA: TGTGCCAGCAGCGACAGGGTTATAGCTAACTATGGCTACACCTTC. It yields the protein CASSDRVIANYGYTF.

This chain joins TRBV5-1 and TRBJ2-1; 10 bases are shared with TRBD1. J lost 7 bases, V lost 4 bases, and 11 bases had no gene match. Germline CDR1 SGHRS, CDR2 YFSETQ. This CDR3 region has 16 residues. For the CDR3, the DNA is TGCGCCAGCAGCGGCCGGGACAGGGGTTCTCGGAATGAGCAGTTCTTC. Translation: CASSGRDRGSRNEQFF. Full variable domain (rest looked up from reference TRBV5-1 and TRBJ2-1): KAGVTQTPRYLIKTRGQQVTLSCSPISGHRSVSWYQQTPGQGLQFLFEYFSETQRNKGNFPGRFSGRQFSNSRSEMNVSTLELGDSALYLCASSGRDRGSRNEQFFGPGTRLTVL.

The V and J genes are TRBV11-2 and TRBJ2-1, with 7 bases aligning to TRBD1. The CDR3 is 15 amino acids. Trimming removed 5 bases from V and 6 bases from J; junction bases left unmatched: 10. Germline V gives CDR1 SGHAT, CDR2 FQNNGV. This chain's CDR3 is CASSPGGQITNEQFF. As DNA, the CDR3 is TGTGCCAGCAGCCCTGGGGGACAGATTACCAATGAGCAGTTCTTC.

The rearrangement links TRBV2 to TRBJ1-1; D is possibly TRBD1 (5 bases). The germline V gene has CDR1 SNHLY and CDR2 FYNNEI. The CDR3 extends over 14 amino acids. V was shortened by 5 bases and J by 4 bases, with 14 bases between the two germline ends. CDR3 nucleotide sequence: TGTGCCAGCAGTTACGTCAGGGTGGGCACTGAAGCTTTCTTT. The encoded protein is CASSYVRVGTEAFF.

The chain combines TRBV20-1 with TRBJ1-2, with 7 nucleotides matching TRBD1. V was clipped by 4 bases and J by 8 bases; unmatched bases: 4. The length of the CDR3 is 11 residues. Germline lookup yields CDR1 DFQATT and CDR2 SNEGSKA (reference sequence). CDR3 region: CSAIQGGGYTF. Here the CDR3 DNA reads TGCAGTGCTATCCAGGGGGGAGGCTACACCTTC.

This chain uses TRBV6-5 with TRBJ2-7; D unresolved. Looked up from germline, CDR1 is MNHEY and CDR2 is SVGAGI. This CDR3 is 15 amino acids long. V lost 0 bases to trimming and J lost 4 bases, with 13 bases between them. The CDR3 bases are TGTGCCAGCAGTTACTCTTTTTCGGGTCCGTACGAGCAGTACTTC. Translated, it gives CASSYSFSGPYEQYF.